Listed here are 30 T cell receptor beta chains from one sample, sequenced in a study of patients and donors after allogeneic stem cell transplantation. TCRdb re-analysed the RT-PCR reads in MiXCR, keeping a single row per CDR3 protein. The data show 800,000 to 1,000,000 distinct CDR3 sequences, with roughly 17% seen just once and approximately 5.9% held by the top ten. Input material: blood, either unsorted or a sorted T cell fraction (not recorded which). Every receptor here comes from a human donor who was either an allogeneic HSCT recipient or a stem cell or donor lymphocyte infusion donor (not recorded which). It is not recorded whose cells these are; they may come from a transplant donor.

The V gene is TRBV5-1, the J gene TRBJ2-7; D possibly uses TRBD1 or TRBD2 (5 bases each). V was cut by 6 bases and J by 2 bases, with 15 bases left in between. The CDR3 runs to 14 residues. Per germline, CDR1 SGHRS and CDR2 YFSETQ. CDR3 protein: CASTGLGPTYEQYF. CDR3 DNA: TGCGCCAGCACGGGTTTGGGACCTACCTACGAGCAGTACTTC.

This clonotype was observed a handful of times. J is TRBJ2-1 and V is TRBV21-1; the D call TRBD2 from the table was never checked on the DNA. TRBV21-1 is noted as a pseudogene. The CDR3 contains 19 residues. For the CDR3, the DNA is TGTGCCAGCAGCAAAAGTGTCCTAGCGGGAGCCCAGACCTACAATGAGCAGTTCTTC. Translation gives CASSKSVLAGAQTYNEQFF.

The rearrangement joins TRBV20-1 to TRBJ2-5; a weak D match, TRBD1 (6 bases). The germline V gene encodes CDR1 DFQATT and CDR2 SNEGSKA (reference sequence). The CDR3 has 12 residues. The V end lost 3 bases, the J end lost 5 bases, and 10 bases lay between the germline ends. CDR3 sequence: CSARVRGETQYF. CDR3 sequence (DNA): TGCAGTGCTAGGGTTAGGGGGGAGACCCAGTACTTC.

This clonotype has just a few counts. The chain uses TRBV9 and TRBJ2-1; TRBD2 matches 9 bases. The CDR3 covers 16 residues. The germline CDR1 and CDR2 sequences are SGDLS and YYNGEE. The V segment lost 4 bases and the J segment 3 bases; nucleotides outside the gene matches: 8. The CDR3 region has the DNA TGTGCCAGCAGCACACCTCTAGCGGGACACTACAATGAGCAGTTCTTC. Translated, it gives CASSTPLAGHYNEQFF.

This clonotype has only a few counts. This chain connects TRBV9 to TRBJ1-1, with D possibly matching TRBD1 (6 bases). V shed 0 bases and J shed 0 bases, with 15 bases lying between them. The germline V gene has CDR1 SGDLS and CDR2 YYNGEE. This CDR3 has 17 amino acids. CDR3 nucleotides: TGTGCCAGCAGCGTAGGGAGTAAGAGGGACATGAACACTGAAGCTTTCTTT. Translating it yields CASSVGSKRDMNTEAFF.

The chain couples TRBV15 to TRBJ1-4; D is perhaps TRBD1 (6 bases). CDR1 and CDR2 from the germline V gene are LNHNV and YYDKDF (reference sequence). Trimming pared 2 bases from V and 5 bases from J, leaving 24 bases between. The CDR3 totals 19 residues. CDR3 in DNA: TGTGCCACCAGCAGATCCTCGGGACAAGGAAAAGAGCGAAATGAAAAACTGTTTTTT. This sequence encodes CATSRSSGQGKERNEKLFF.

This clonotype was found many times. This chain links TRBV20-1 with TRBJ2-1, with D hard to call. The CDR3 has 11 residues. CDR1 DFQATT and CDR2 SNEGSKA come from the germline V gene (reference sequence). The V end lost 3 bases, the J end lost 5 bases, and 5 bases lay between the germline ends. The CDR3 sequence: CSASWNNEQFF. The CDR3 DNA sequence: TGCAGTGCTAGCTGGAACAATGAGCAGTTCTTC.

The rearrangement links TRBV10-3 to TRBJ2-3; unclear D gene. Germline V gene lookup returns CDR1 ENHRY and CDR2 SYGVKD. Trimming took off 10 bases at V and 0 bases at J, with 11 bases between the two ends. The CDR3 extends over 13 amino acids. The CDR3 DNA follows: TGTGCCACCGGGCGTGGTAGCACAGATACGCAGTATTTT. Encoded protein: CATGRGSTDTQYF.

V and J are TRBV24-1 and TRBJ1-2; weak D call: TRBD1 (6 bases). The V and J ends lost 7 bases and 4 bases respectively, with 6 bases between them. This CDR3 spans 11 amino acids. Germline CDR1 KGHDR, CDR2 SFDVKD. The CDR3 loop is CATRGAYGYTF. The CDR3, as DNA: TGTGCCACCAGGGGGGCCTATGGCTACACCTTC.

The CDR3 sequence: CASSLLPSGQSYGYTF. The CDR3 region has the DNA TGTGCCAGCAGCTTACTACCCAGTGGGCAGTCCTATGGCTACACCTTC. The V call is TRBV7-9, the J call TRBJ1-2, with D unclear. The CDR3 runs 16 residues. Germline CDR1 reads SEHNR; CDR2 reads FQNEAQ (reference sequence). The germline V and J ends were trimmed by 2 bases and 4 bases, with 17 bases remaining between them.

The DNA for the CDR3 is TGCAGTGCTGACTACCTGAACACTGAAGCTTTCTTT. It yields the protein CSADYLNTEAFF. The chain has TRBV20-1 and TRBJ1-1; no firm D call. The V end lost 5 bases, the J end lost 0 bases, and 7 bases lay between the germline ends. The length of the CDR3 is 12 residues. In germline, CDR1 is DFQATT, CDR2 SNEGSKA (reference sequence).

The chain has TRBV19 and TRBJ1-5; 7 bases are a match to TRBD1. V shed 9 bases, J shed 3 bases, and the junction held 5 bases outside the gene matches. The CDR3 is 13 residues long. Per the germline V gene, CDR1 is LNHDA and CDR2 is SQIVND (reference sequence). CDR3 sequence: CASTGQDNQPQHF. CDR3 nucleotide sequence: TGTGCCAGCACCGGACAGGACAATCAGCCCCAGCATTTT.

This clonotype was detected a few times. The chain joins TRBV12-3 or TRBV12-4 to TRBJ1-1; D is undetermined. The CDR3 has 14 residues. The V and J ends lost 4 bases and 0 bases respectively, with 9 bases between them. The CDR3 DNA sequence: TGTGCCAGCAGTTCGAAGGGTCTGAACACTGAAGCTTTCTTT. The encoded protein is CASSSKGLNTEAFF.

This chain uses TRBV20-1 with TRBJ2-7, with unresolved D. V was pared by 0 bases and J by 3 bases, with 12 bases between. The CDR3 sequence is 14 residues long. From germline, CDR1 is DFQATT and CDR2 SNEGSKA (reference sequence). CDR3 bases: TGCAGTGCTAGAGATGACGAGAAACTCTACGAGCAGTACTTC. Amino acid sequence: CSARDDEKLYEQYF.

The chain links TRBV12-3 or TRBV12-4 to TRBJ2-1, with TRBD1 identical over 7 bases. V gave up 10 bases and J gave up 2 bases; unmatched junction bases: 8. This CDR3 is 14 amino acids long. Here the CDR3 DNA reads TGTGCCATCAGAAATAGGGGGCCCTACAATGAGCAGTTCTTC. It translates to CAIRNRGPYNEQFF.

There are many counts of this clonotype. The gene calls are TRBV20-1 and TRBJ1-2; TRBD1 might be the D (5 bases). Trimming removed 8 bases from V and 4 bases from J, with 17 bases in between. CDR1 and CDR2 (germline): DFQATT, SNEGSKA (reference sequence). The CDR3 has 13 residues. The DNA of the CDR3 is TGCAGTTCAGATCGGGGCCATGTCTATGGCTACACCTTC. Its protein product is CSSDRGHVYGYTF.

This chain uses TRBV20-1 with TRBJ2-7; D is possibly TRBD1 (6 bases). Germline CDR1 reads DFQATT; CDR2 reads SNEGSKA (reference sequence). CDR3 length: 10 amino acids. Trimming took 7 bases from V and 6 from J, leaving 10 bases between them. The DNA of the CDR3 is TGCAGTGACGACAGGCCCGAGCAGTACTTC. This encodes CSDDRPEQYF.

The chain links TRBV30 to TRBJ2-5; D is perhaps TRBD2 (6 bases). CDR1 and CDR2 from the germline V gene are GTSNPN and SVGIG (reference sequence). The CDR3 extends over 12 amino acids. V gave up 1 base and J gave up 7 bases, with 10 bases separating them. CDR3 nucleotides: TGTGCCTGGAGTGCCGTCGGGGGGACCCAGTACTTC. It codes for CAWSAVGGTQYF.

The CDR3 DNA reads TGTGCCAGCAGCGTTAACAACATACCCTACAATGAGCAGTTCTTC. Protein: CASSVNNIPYNEQFF. The V gene is TRBV9, the J gene TRBJ2-1, with D hard to call. V gave up 2 bases and J gave up 2 bases, with 11 bases separating them. Germline CDR1 and CDR2: SGDLS and YYNGEE. The CDR3 runs 15 residues.

In its sample, this clonotype was seen a few times. The chain joins TRBV5-1 to TRBJ2-1, with D possibly being TRBD1 (5 bases). The CDR3 consists of 14 residues. Germline lookup yields CDR1 SGHRS and CDR2 YFSETQ. Deletions cut 0 bases from V and 10 bases from J, with 14 bases between. The CDR3 here is CASSLAVTGREQFF. The DNA for the CDR3 is TGCGCCAGCAGCTTGGCCGTCACAGGAAGGGAGCAGTTCTTC.

This clonotype was seen ten or more times. CDR3 in amino acids: CASSLHSDRIRNYGYTF. DNA of the CDR3: TGTGCCAGCAGTCTACATTCGGACAGAATACGGAACTATGGCTACACCTTC. V and J are TRBV12-3 or TRBV12-4 and TRBJ1-2; TRBD1 might be the D (6 bases). The CDR3 length is 17 residues. V shed 5 bases and J shed 2 bases, with 21 bases lying between them.

This clonotype was recorded a few times. The V gene is TRBV6-2 or TRBV6-3, the J gene TRBJ2-7; D is uncertain. Between the trimmed V and J ends, which lost 5 bases and 2 bases, there was a span of 16 bases. CDR1 is MNHEY, CDR2 SVGEGT, per germline. The CDR3 has 15 amino acids. DNA for the CDR3: TGTGCCAGCAGTCCCCTTGGGCGAAGCCCCTACGAGCAGTACTTC. Protein product: CASSPLGRSPYEQYF.

In its sample, this clonotype was seen a few times. J is TRBJ2-5 and V is TRBV28, with D perhaps matching TRBD1 or TRBD2 (5 bases each). Deletions cut 5 bases from V and 5 bases from J, with 18 bases between. CDR1 is MDHEN, CDR2 SYDVKM, per germline. The CDR3 is 15 residues long. The CDR3 region is CASSVPGPAMETQYF. The CDR3 nucleotides are TGTGCCAGCAGTGTTCCGGGACCGGCCATGGAGACCCAGTACTTC.

This clonotype occurred many times. This rearrangement joins TRBV28 to TRBJ2-4; TRBD1 is a possible D gene (6 bases). The CDR3 spans 18 residues. Germline V gene data show CDR1 as MDHEN and CDR2 as SYDVKM. The V end was cut by 1 base, the J end by 5 bases, with 21 bases between. DNA for the CDR3: TGTGCCAGCAGTTTATCCCCCAGGGTTGCAGGGGCCCAAAACATTCAGTACTTC. Translated: CASSLSPRVAGAQNIQYF.

The CDR3, as DNA: TGTGCCAGCAGCGTAGCGGCGGGGTCCTACGAGCAGTACTTC. Encoded protein: CASSVAAGSYEQYF. The genes are TRBV9 and TRBJ2-7, with D tentatively TRBD2 (6 bases). V lost 0 bases and J lost 1, with 8 bases in between. The CDR3 loop spans 14 amino acids. Germline V gives CDR1 SGDLS, CDR2 YYNGEE.

This clonotype has a count of ten or more. V usage is TRBV12-3 or TRBV12-4 and J usage is TRBJ2-7; D is tentatively TRBD1 or TRBD2 (5 bases each). V was shortened by 7 bases and J by 7 bases, with 20 bases between the two germline ends. The CDR3 runs 14 residues. The CDR3 DNA reads TGTGCCAGCACCCGGGGAGCAGGGCGTCTTGAGCAGTACTTC. This codes for CASTRGAGRLEQYF.

The DNA of the CDR3 is TGTGCCAGTAGGGGCCTCTATGGCTACACCTTC. Its protein is CASRGLYGYTF. V gene TRBV19 combines with J gene TRBJ1-2; D not certain. The CDR3 covers 11 residues. Germline V gene lookup returns CDR1 LNHDA and CDR2 SQIVND (reference sequence). V dropped 6 bases and J dropped 4 bases, with 6 bases sitting between them.

Notes on this clonotype: A much larger clone lies a single base off, so this may be a read error. V usage is TRBV12-3 or TRBV12-4 and J usage is TRBJ2-7; 9 positions match TRBD2. The CDR3 covers 15 residues. CDR3 residues: CACSLWAGGSYEQYF. As DNA, the CDR3 is TGTGCCTGCAGTTTGTGGGCGGGAGGGAGCTACGAGCAGTACTTC.

This clonotype was seen only a few times. V and J are TRBV19 and TRBJ1-1; D call uncertain. The CDR3 length is 14 residues. V dropped 3 bases and J dropped 1 base, with 9 bases sitting between them. The germline CDR1 and CDR2 sequences are LNHDA and SQIVND (reference sequence). Here the CDR3 DNA reads TGTGCCAGTAGTATGACGGGTGGGAACACTGAAGCTTTCTTT. This sequence encodes CASSMTGGNTEAFF.

The CDR3 is CASSLRPEGTGGYTF. CDR3 sequence (DNA): TGCGCCAGCAGCTTACGCCCGGAGGGGACGGGTGGCTACACCTTC. V gene TRBV5-1 combines with J gene TRBJ1-2; possibly TRBD1 for D (5 bases). The V end was cut by 2 bases, the J end by 7 bases, with 18 bases between. The germline V gene has CDR1 SGHRS and CDR2 YFSETQ. CDR3 length: 15 residues.